These 22 T cell receptor beta chains came from one sample sequenced in a study of tumor-infiltrating lymphocytes in primary liver carcinoma. With a constant-region primer, TCR beta cDNA was made from approximately 520 ng of total RNA. Slightly modified ARM-PCR with three nested multiplex PCR rounds yielded TCR beta libraries. TRBV1-TRBV30 forward primers paired with a C-beta reverse primer drove the first two PCR rounds, about 11 cycles each. One entry per CDR3 protein, called by TCRdb with MiXCR from the multiplex PCR reads. The sample records approximately 300,000 distinct CDR3 sequences, about 62% being singletons. Both blood RNA, taken from unsorted whole blood, and germline DNA were extracted. The sequencing sample was made of peripheral blood. The receptors come from a man aged 40-49 years with primary liver carcinoma and hepatitis B virus infection.

To note about this clonotype: At one end, the junction sequence differs from germline, possibly due to a read error. V and J are TRBV12-3 or TRBV12-4 and TRBJ2-1; D is unclear. The CDR3 is made up of 12 amino acids. CDR3 region: CAGSSLGNEQFF. CDR3 coding DNA: TGTGCCGGCAGTTCCCTGGGCAATGAGCAGTTCTTC.

Comments on this clonotype: This sequence may be a read error, since a much larger clone differs from it by one base. The chain joins TRBV6-2 or TRBV6-3 to TRBJ1-5; perhaps TRBD1 as D (5 bases). Germline V gene lookup returns CDR1 MNHEY and CDR2 SVGEGT. This CDR3 comprises 16 residues. V shed 7 bases and J shed 7 bases, with 23 bases lying between them. The CDR3 here is CASILGVTGTRQPQHF. CDR3 sequence (DNA): TGTGCCAGCATCCTGGGGGTTACCGGCACGAGGCAGCCCCAGCATTTT.

This clonotype was seen a few times. The chain employs TRBV3-1 and TRBJ2-2, with TRBD2 as a possible D gene (5 bases). CDR1 and CDR2 from the germline V gene are LGHDT and YNNKEL (reference sequence). This CDR3 is 13 amino acids long. Trimming stripped 6 bases from V and 6 bases from J, with 11 bases between. The CDR3 DNA reads as TGTGCCAGCAGGTCTCTAGCTCCCGGGGAGCTGTTTTTT. Residues: CASRSLAPGELFF.

Of note for this clonotype: Because the CDR3 is missing its conserved closing phenylalanine or tryptophan, this is likely a read error. J is TRBJ1-1 and V is TRBV6-6; D is unclear. V gave up 2 bases and J gave up 1 base, with 14 bases separating them. Germline V gene data show CDR1 as MNHNY and CDR2 as SVGAGI (reference sequence). The CDR3 runs 16 residues. CDR3 amino acids: CASSYGIRGRNTEAFS. The DNA of the CDR3 is TGTGCCAGCAGTTACGGGATAAGAGGGAGGAACACTGAAGCTTTCTCT.

The J gene is TRBJ2-3, the V gene TRBV7-2, with D possibly TRBD2 on 5 matching bases. Trimming cost V 5 bases and J 5 bases, with 20 bases left between them. Germline CDR1 and CDR2: SGHTA and FQGNSA. This CDR3 spans 16 amino acids. The CDR3 DNA follows: TGTGCCAGCAGCCCCGCGAGTAGTGGGAGTCAAGATACGCAGTATTTT. It translates to CASSPASSGSQDTQYF.

Turning to this clonotype: A much larger clone sits a single nucleotide away, making a read error possible. This chain links TRBV6-1 with TRBJ1-6, with D tentatively TRBD1 (6 bases). CDR1 is MNHNS and CDR2 is SASEGT in the germline V gene. The CDR3 extends over 13 amino acids. The DNA for the CDR3 is TGTGGCAGCAGTGAACAGGGTGGTTCACCCCTCCACTTT. Residues: CGSSEQGGSPLHF.

This clonotype was counted between two and nine times. The chain combines TRBV5-8 with TRBJ1-5; D remains ambiguous. With 4 bases removed from V and 1 base from J, the gap between germline ends came to 15 bases. The CDR3 contains 16 residues. Per germline, CDR1 SGHTS and CDR2 YDEGEE. The CDR3 DNA follows: TGTGCCAGCAGCCTCCCCAGCGGGCTGAGCAATCAGCCCCAGCATTTT. Residues: CASSLPSGLSNQPQHF.

Ten or more counts support this clonotype. V usage is TRBV7-8 and J usage is TRBJ1-4; TRBD1 might be the D (5 bases). There are 15 residues in the CDR3. Germline V gene data show CDR1 as SGHVS and CDR2 as FQNEAQ. Deletions cut 2 bases from V and 7 bases from J, with 14 bases between. The CDR3 sequence: CASSLSSGPIEKLFF. The CDR3 coding sequence is TGTGCCAGCAGCTTATCATCGGGACCTATTGAAAAACTGTTTTTT.

This clonotype showed up many times. The V call is TRBV11-2, the J call TRBJ2-5; perhaps TRBD2 as D (6 bases). The germline gives CDR1 SGHAT, CDR2 FQNNGV. V lost 4 bases, J lost 4 bases, and 7 bases lay in between. The CDR3 totals 12 residues. CDR3 loop: CASSSGGETQYF. In DNA form, the CDR3 reads TGTGCCAGCAGCTCCGGGGGAGAGACCCAGTACTTC.

The chain carries TRBV11-2 and TRBJ2-1, with 8 positions matching TRBD2. This CDR3 contains 16 residues. The germline gives CDR1 SGHAT, CDR2 FQNNGV. Unmatched junction bases numbered 17, after V lost 7 bases and J lost 9 bases. The CDR3 nucleotides are TGTGCCAGCACCCCAACTAGCGGTAGGGCCTCGGGTGAGCAGTTCTTC. It codes for CASTPTSGRASGEQFF. The full variable domain, completed using reference TRBV11-2 and TRBJ2-1, is EAGVAQSPRYKIIEKRQSVAFWCNPISGHATLYWYQQILGQGPKLLIQFQNNGVVDDSQLPKDRFSAERLKGVDSTLKIQPAKLEDSAVYLCASTPTSGRASGEQFFGPGTRLTVL.

This clonotype occurred a few times. The gene calls are TRBV5-1 and TRBJ2-7; 9 nucleotides line up with TRBD2. V lost 0 bases to trimming and J lost 3 bases; unmatched junction nucleotides: 4. The length of the CDR3 is 15 residues. Germline values: CDR1 SGHRS, CDR2 YFSETQ. The CDR3 bases are TGCGCCAGCAGCTTGGGTGGAGCGGGAGGCTACGAGCAGTACTTC. This sequence encodes CASSLGGAGGYEQYF. Drawing the rest from reference TRBV5-1 and TRBJ2-7, the complete variable domain is KAGVTQTPRYLIKTRGQQVTLSCSPISGHRSVSWYQQTPGQGLQFLFEYFSETQRNKGNFPGRFSGRQFSNSRSEMNVSTLELGDSALYLCASSLGGAGGYEQYFGPGTRLTVT.

As for this clonotype: This may be a read error, as it is one base from a much larger clone. The DNA for the CDR3 is TGTGCCACCAATAAATTACTAGCGGACCAAGAGACCCAGTACTTC. It yields the protein CATNKLLADQETQYF. The chain has TRBV6-6 and TRBJ2-5; 8 nucleotides agree with TRBD2. The CDR3 loop spans 15 amino acids. The trim removed 10 bases at V and 0 bases at J, leaving 10 bases unmatched. Germline V gene sequence: CDR1 MNHNY, CDR2 SVGAGI (reference sequence).

The chain couples TRBV11-2 to TRBJ2-1, with 9 nucleotides matching TRBD2. Germline V gives CDR1 SGHAT, CDR2 FQNNGV. The V segment lost 7 bases and the J segment 4 bases; nucleotides outside the gene matches: 11. The CDR3 spans 16 residues. In nucleotides, the CDR3 is TGTGCCAGCACCGGGGGGGCTAGCGGGACTTACAATGAGCAGTTCTTC. Its translation is CASTGGASGTYNEQFF.

Note on this clonotype: The CDR3 carries no conserved terminal phenylalanine or tryptophan, so it likely arises from a read error. V is TRBV5-1 and J is TRBJ2-5; D is undetermined. Trimming removed 0 bases from V and 5 bases from J, with 8 bases in between. The CDR3 length is 13 residues. Germline CDR1 SGHRS, CDR2 YFSETQ. The CDR3 bases are TGCGCCAGCAGCTTGGATCAAGTGGAGACCCAGTACTCC. It codes for CASSLDQVETQYS.

Concerning this clonotype: This may stem from a read error, because a much larger clone lies one nucleotide away. This chain joins TRBV5-1 and TRBJ1-6; 8 positions agree with TRBD1. The CDR3 runs to 15 residues. CDR1 is SGHRS and CDR2 is YFSETQ in the germline V gene. With 4 bases clipped from V and 10 bases from J, the junction kept 10 bases outside the gene matches. CDR3 residues: CASSQTGDKWSPLHF. The CDR3 nucleotides read TGCGCCAGCAGCCAGACAGGGGACAAATGGTCACCCCTCCACTTT. The whole variable domain, filled in from reference TRBV5-1 and TRBJ1-6, reads KAGVTQTPRYLIKTRGQQVTLSCSPISGHRSVSWYQQTPGQGLQFLFEYFSETQRNKGNFPGRFSGRQFSNSRSEMNVSTLELGDSALYLCASSQTGDKWSPLHFGNGTRLTVT.

This clonotype has ten or more counts. The chain recombines TRBV4-2 with TRBJ1-3; D might be TRBD1 (5 bases). The length of the CDR3 is 16 residues. Deletions cut 1 base from V and 0 bases from J, with 10 bases between. Looked up from germline, CDR1 is LGHNA and CDR2 is YNFKEQ. DNA for the CDR3: TGTGCCAGCAGCCAAGGACCAGGGAGCTCTGGAAACACCATATATTTT. This translates into CASSQGPGSSGNTIYF.

This clonotype has only one observation. The V call is TRBV6-2 or TRBV6-3, the J call TRBJ2-3, with a possible D match to TRBD1 (6 bases). The CDR3 length is 16 residues. V was trimmed by 6 bases and J by 8 bases, leaving 24 bases between them. Germline CDR1 MNHEY, CDR2 SVGEGT. In DNA form, the CDR3 reads TGTGCCAGCAGCCCTCGACACAGGGCGACAGAGCTTACGCAGTATTTT. Translation gives CASSPRHRATELTQYF.

On this clonotype: The missing conserved phenylalanine or tryptophan at the end of this CDR3 makes a read error likely. No DNA is shown, since the ends of the CDR3 on it are uncertain; the CDR3 is the one TCRdb lists. V usage is TRBV11-2 and J usage is TRBJ2-7. Termini included, the CDR3 measures 16 amino acids. The V gene's germline CDR1 is SGHAT and CDR2 FQNNGV. CDR3: CASSRMPFRSSYEQYL.

By share, this clonotype ranks as medium-sized. The chain combines TRBV11-1 with TRBJ1-6, with D maybe TRBD1 (6 bases). V lost 3 bases and J 5 bases, leaving 8 bases between the germline ends. The CDR3 totals 14 residues. The V gene's germline CDR1 is SGHAT and CDR2 FQDESV (reference sequence). The CDR3 coding sequence is TGTGCCAGCAGCTTGGACAGAGATAATTCACCCCTCCACTTT. Encoded protein: CASSLDRDNSPLHF. The entire variable domain, with the rest obtained from reference TRBV11-1 and TRBJ1-6, is as follows: EAEVAQSPRYKITEKSQAVAFWCDPISGHATLYWYRQILGQGPELLVQFQDESVVDDSQLPKDRFSAERLKGVDSTLKIQPAELGDSAMYLCASSLDRDNSPLHFGNGTRLTVT.

This rearrangement joins TRBV10-3 to TRBJ2-7; D unclear. This CDR3 has 10 amino acids. CDR1 is ENHRY, CDR2 SYGVKD, per germline. The V end was cut by 3 bases, the J end by 6 bases, with 3 bases between. The CDR3 coding sequence is TGTGCCATCAGTGATCGCGAGCAGTACTTC. Encoded protein: CAISDREQYF.

Points on this clonotype: A much larger clonotype is one base distant, so this may be a read error. The chain has TRBV6-5 and TRBJ1-2, with unresolved D. V was trimmed by 9 bases and J by 7 bases, leaving 18 bases between them. Germline-derived CDR1 and CDR2 are MNHEY and SVGAGI. The CDR3 sequence is 13 residues long. The CDR3 loop is CARTRAGIVGYTF. The CDR3 nucleotides read TGTGCCAGAACACGCGCCGGAATTGTTGGCTACACCTTC.

Comments on this clonotype: No conserved phenylalanine or tryptophan ends this CDR3, so it is likely a read error. The chain joins TRBV7-9 to TRBJ1-5, with a possible D match to TRBD1 (6 bases). In germline, CDR1 is SEHNR, CDR2 FQNEAQ (reference sequence). The V and J ends lost 1 base and 5 bases respectively, with 9 bases between them. The length of the CDR3 is 14 residues. In DNA, the CDR3 is TGTGCCAGCAGCTTAGGGGGGCTGCATCAGCCCCAGCATCTT. Translating gives CASSLGGLHQPQHL.